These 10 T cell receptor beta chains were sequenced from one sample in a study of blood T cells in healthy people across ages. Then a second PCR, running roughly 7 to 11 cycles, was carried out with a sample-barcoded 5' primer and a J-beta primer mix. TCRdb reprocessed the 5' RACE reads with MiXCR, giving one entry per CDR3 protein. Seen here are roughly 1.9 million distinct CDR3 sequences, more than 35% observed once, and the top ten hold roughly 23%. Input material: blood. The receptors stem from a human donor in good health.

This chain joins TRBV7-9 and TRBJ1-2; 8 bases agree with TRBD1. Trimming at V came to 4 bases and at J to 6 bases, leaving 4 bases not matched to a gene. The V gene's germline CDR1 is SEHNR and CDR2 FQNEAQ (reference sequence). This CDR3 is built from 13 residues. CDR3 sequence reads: CASSSDRENGYTF. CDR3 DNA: TGTGCCAGCAGCTCGGACAGGGAGAATGGCTACACCTTC.

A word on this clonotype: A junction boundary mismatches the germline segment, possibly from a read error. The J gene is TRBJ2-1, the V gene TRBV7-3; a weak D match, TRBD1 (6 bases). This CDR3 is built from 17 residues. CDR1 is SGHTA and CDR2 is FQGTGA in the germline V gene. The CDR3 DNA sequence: TGTACCAGCAGCTTATTTCCCAAGGGACAAGCTTACAATGAGCAGTTCTTC. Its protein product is CTSSLFPKGQAYNEQFF.

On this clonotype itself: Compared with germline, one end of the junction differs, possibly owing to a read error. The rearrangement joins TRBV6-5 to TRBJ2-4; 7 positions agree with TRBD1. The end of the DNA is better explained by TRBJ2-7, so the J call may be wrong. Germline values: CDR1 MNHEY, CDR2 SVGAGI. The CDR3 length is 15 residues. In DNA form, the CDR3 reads TGTGCCGGCAGTCCACGACGGACAGGCCCCTACGAGCAGTACTTC. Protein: CAGSPRRTGPYEQYF.

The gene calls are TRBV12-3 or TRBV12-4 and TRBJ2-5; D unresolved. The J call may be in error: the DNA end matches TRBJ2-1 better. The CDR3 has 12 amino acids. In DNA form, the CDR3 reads TGTGCCAGCAGCCTCGACCAAGAGACCCAGTTCTTC. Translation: CASSLDQETQFF.

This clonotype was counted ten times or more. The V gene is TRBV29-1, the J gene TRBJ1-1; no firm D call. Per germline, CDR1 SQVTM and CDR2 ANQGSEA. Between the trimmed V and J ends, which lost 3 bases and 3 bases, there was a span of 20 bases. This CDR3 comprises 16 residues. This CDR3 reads CSVDGSTGMTDTEAFF. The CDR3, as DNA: TGCAGCGTTGATGGGTCGACGGGCATGACGGACACTGAAGCTTTCTTT.

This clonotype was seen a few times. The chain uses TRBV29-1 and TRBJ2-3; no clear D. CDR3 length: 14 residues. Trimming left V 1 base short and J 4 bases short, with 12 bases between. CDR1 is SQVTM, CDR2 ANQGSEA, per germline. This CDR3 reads CSVEVAGEPDTQYF. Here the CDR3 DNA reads TGCAGCGTTGAAGTTGCTGGGGAACCAGATACGCAGTATTTT.

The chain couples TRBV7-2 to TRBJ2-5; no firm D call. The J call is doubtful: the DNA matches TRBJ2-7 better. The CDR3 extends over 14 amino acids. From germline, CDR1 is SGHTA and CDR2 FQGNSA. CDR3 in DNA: TGTGCCAGCAGCTTAAGGCCCTCAGCCTACGAGCAGTACTTC. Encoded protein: CASSLRPSAYEQYF.

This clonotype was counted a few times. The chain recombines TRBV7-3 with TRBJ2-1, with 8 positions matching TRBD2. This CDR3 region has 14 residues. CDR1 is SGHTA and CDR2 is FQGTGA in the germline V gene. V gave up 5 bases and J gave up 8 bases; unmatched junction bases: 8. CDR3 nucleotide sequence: TGTGCCAGCAGCGCCCGGGGGGGCCCCGATGAGCAGTTCTTC. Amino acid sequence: CASSARGGPDEQFF.

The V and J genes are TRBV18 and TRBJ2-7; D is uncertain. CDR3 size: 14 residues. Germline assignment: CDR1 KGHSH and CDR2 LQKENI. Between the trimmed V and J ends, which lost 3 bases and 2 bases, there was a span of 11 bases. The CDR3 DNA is TGTGCCAGCTCACCTTTGAACAGTACCTACGAGCAGTACTTC. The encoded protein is CASSPLNSTYEQYF.

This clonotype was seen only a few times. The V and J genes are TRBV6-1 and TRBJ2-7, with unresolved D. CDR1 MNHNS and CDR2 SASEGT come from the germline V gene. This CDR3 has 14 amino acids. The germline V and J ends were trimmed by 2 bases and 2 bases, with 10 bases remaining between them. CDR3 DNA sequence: TGTGCCAGCAGTGAATTTCTGAGAACCTACGAGCAGTACTTC. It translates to CASSEFLRTYEQYF.